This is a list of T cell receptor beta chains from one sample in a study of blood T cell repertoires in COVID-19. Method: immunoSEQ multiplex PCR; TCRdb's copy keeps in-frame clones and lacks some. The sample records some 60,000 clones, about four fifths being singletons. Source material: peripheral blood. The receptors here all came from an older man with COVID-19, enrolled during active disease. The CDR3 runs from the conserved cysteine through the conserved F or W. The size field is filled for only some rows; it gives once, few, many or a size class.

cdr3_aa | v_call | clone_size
CASSPGQGGTYEQYF | TRBV4-3 | .
CAISEKAQGASNQPQHF | TRBV10-3 | .
CASSLPARGGSPLHF | TRBV5-6 | .
CASSLGQGIEPQHF | TRBV5-1 | .
CASSPLPMDGYTF | TRBV7-9 | .
CASSFIRRGGTHEQFF | TRBV5-1 | .
CASSRPPQISYNEQFF | TRBV27 | once
CASSPSGESYNTF | TRBV18 | .
CASSRVNTGELFF | TRBV19 | .
CASSLKSGTLSNQPQHF | TRBV7-9 | .
CASSPDTGYTDTQYF | TRBV7-8 | .
CASSSTGGRNSPLHF | TRBV7-8 | .
CASSPLNRGQETQYF | TRBV7-2 | .
CASSSLDRVESPLHF | TRBV6-5 | .
CASSPSSNQPQHF | TRBV18 | .
CAWSPRDNTGNTIYF | TRBV30 | .
CASSLLGTVQETQYF | TRBV3-1/TRBV3-2 | .
CASSLARGGSTGELFF | TRBV7-6 | .
CASSRSGTGELFF | TRBV3-1/TRBV3-2 | .
CASSPGLAHNEQYF | TRBV6-2/TRBV6-3 | .
CASKNQGYNEQFF | TRBV3-1/TRBV3-2 | .
CASSIGDSISNQPQHF | TRBV19 | .
CAIRSRGQSSSYEQYF | TRBV10-3 | .
CASSLALGGVDTQYF | TRBV7-8 | few
CASRGQKGEQYF | TRBV12-3/TRBV12-4 | .
CAISRLASETQYF | TRBV10-3 | .
CASSRSGQSKETQYF | TRBV9 | once
CASRGPRGTDTQYF | TRBV27 | .
CASSSGQVKGSNQPQHF | TRBV28 | .
CSASPNLRGLSEAFF | TRBV20-1 | .
CATSSPGTGSGVYGYTF | TRBV15 | .
CASSLGGQGNSPLHF | TRBV28 | .
CACDRNGQGVNQPQHF | TRBV19 | .
CASSQQADTQYF | TRBV7-9 | once
CASRTYWRDRSNYGYTF | TRBV21-1 | .
CASSVTRNTEAFF | TRBV9 | .
CASSQEGSLAGGPSETQYF | TRBV4-3 | .
CASRRIQGTNEKLFF | TRBV5-5 | .
CASSQALSGAATDTQYF | TRBV4-3 | .
CASSPGQGFFQVYGYTF | TRBV19 | .
CASSSDRAGATNEKLFF | TRBV13 | once
CSVEVSSTNTEAFF | TRBV29-1 | .
CASSDYGFRGQETQYF | TRBV2 | .
CASSQDGSTNEKLFF | TRBV28 | once
CASSRQGGRNEQFF | TRBV19 | .